These 10 T cell receptor beta chains originate from one sample sequenced in a study of cytomegalovirus exposure and HLA in healthy donors. Primers for the PCR totalled 60 Vbeta and 13 Jbeta. The data were produced by immunoSEQ multiplex PCR, yet TCRdb's version contains in-frame clones alone and is incomplete. The sample shows 180,000 or so clones, 75% to 80% of them seen only once. The sample comprised PBMCs. These receptors all stem from a female donor in good health and CMV-seronegative.

In regard to this clone: Other DNA sequences from this sample encode an identical CDR3 as well. This chain links TRBV18 with TRBJ2-5; 8 bases are a match to TRBD2. The CDR3 has 14 amino acids. In germline, CDR1 is KGHSH, CDR2 LQKENI. Germline trimming cut 3 bases from V and 2 bases from J; bases unmatched to any gene: 2. The CDR3 sequence is CASSPGLEQETQYF. The DNA of the CDR3 is TGTGCCAGCTCACCGGGACTAGAACAAGAGACCCAGTACTTC.

The chain links TRBV18 to TRBJ2-7; D not certain. V lost 5 bases and J lost 0, with 11 bases in between. Germline values: CDR1 KGHSH, CDR2 LQKENI. CDR3 length: 14 residues. The CDR3 sequence: CASSSGGSSYEQYF. For the CDR3, the DNA is TGTGCCAGCTCATCCGGCGGAAGCTCCTACGAGCAGTACTTC. Full variable domain (missing parts from reference TRBV18 and TRBJ2-7): NAGVMQNPRHLVRRRGQEARLRCSPMKGHSHVYWYRQLPEEGLKFMVYLQKENIIDESGMPKERFSAEFPKEGPSILRIQQVVRGDSAAYFCASSSGGSSYEQYFGPGTRLTVT.

The rearrangement uses TRBV6-6 and TRBJ1-5, with a weak D call TRBD1 (5 bases). V lost 0 bases and J lost 3, with 9 bases in between. The CDR3 sequence is 15 residues long. Germline lookup yields CDR1 MNHNY and CDR2 SVGAGI (reference sequence). The CDR3, as DNA: TGTGCCAGCAGTTACTCAGGGGCGCCCAATCAGCCCCAGCATTTT. It codes for CASSYSGAPNQPQHF.

This clone has a handful of counts. This rearrangement joins TRBV20-1 to TRBJ2-1; D remains unclear. Germline V gives CDR1 DFQATT, CDR2 SNEGSKA (reference sequence). With 4 bases removed from V and 6 bases from J, the gap between germline ends came to 7 bases. The CDR3 is made up of 11 amino acids. The CDR3 DNA is TGCAGTGCTATTAGCCGCAATGAGCAGTTCTTC. Its translation: CSAISRNEQFF.

The chain is built from TRBV2 and TRBJ2-1; a possible D gene is TRBD2 (5 bases). V was cut by 0 bases and J by 5 bases, with 17 bases left in between. Germline-derived CDR1 and CDR2 are SNHLY and FYNNEI. This CDR3 contains 17 residues. This CDR3 is CASSEAGISSPNNEQFF. CDR3 coding DNA: TGTGCCAGCAGTGAAGCCGGGATATCTAGCCCGAACAATGAGCAGTTCTTC.

For this clone: The junction departs from germline at one end; a sequencing error may be responsible. The CDR3 loop reads CACSLRGTDTQYF. The CDR3 bases are TGTGCCTGCAGTCTACGCGGCACAGATACGCAGTATTTT. The chain uses TRBV2 and TRBJ2-3; D not resolved. The CDR3 has 13 residues. CDR1 is SNHLY and CDR2 is FYNNEI in the germline V gene.

V is TRBV5-1 and J is TRBJ2-7, with D possibly matching TRBD1 (5 bases). V was shortened by 1 base and J by 2 bases, with 13 bases between the two germline ends. This CDR3 comprises 15 residues. Germline V gene lookup returns CDR1 SGHRS and CDR2 YFSETQ. The CDR3 sequence: CASSLSPGIPYEQYF. DNA of the CDR3: TGCGCCAGCAGCTTGTCGCCAGGGATACCCTACGAGCAGTACTTC.

V gene TRBV28 combines with J gene TRBJ2-1, with a weak D call TRBD1 (5 bases). CDR3 size: 15 residues. Trimming cost V 4 bases and J 2 bases, with 12 bases left between them. The germline V gene has CDR1 MDHEN and CDR2 SYDVKM. CDR3 region: CASSSRESAYNEQFF. The DNA of the CDR3 is TGTGCCAGCAGTTCCAGGGAATCGGCCTACAATGAGCAGTTCTTC.

The chain joins TRBV9 to TRBJ2-2; a possible D gene is TRBD2 (5 bases). This CDR3 comprises 18 residues. CDR1 and CDR2 (germline): SGDLS, YYNGEE. Trimming cost V 2 bases and J 4 bases, with 21 bases left between them. The CDR3 DNA sequence: TGTGCCAGCAGCGTGCGGCCCGGGTCCCCGCGGGCCACCGGGGAGCTGTTTTTT. Protein sequence: CASSVRPGSPRATGELFF.

The chain combines TRBV7-2 with TRBJ2-5; a possible D gene is TRBD2 (6 bases). Near its end, the DNA agrees better with TRBJ2-7, so the J call may be wrong. CDR3 length equals 13 residues. Germline values: CDR1 SGHTA, CDR2 FQGNSA. The CDR3: CASSLDRGYEQYF. The DNA for the CDR3 is TGTGCCAGCAGCTTAGATCGGGGGTACGAGCAGTACTTC.